A single sample gave rise to the 8 T cell receptor beta chains below, sequenced in a study of cytomegalovirus exposure and HLA in healthy donors. PCR used 60 Vbeta primers and 13 Jbeta primers. Clones were read by immunoSEQ multiplex PCR, and TCRdb kept only the in-frame ones, dropping some. The sample includes about 210,000 clones, about 80% of them seen just once. The material sequenced was PBMCs. The receptors come from a male donor in good health and CMV-seronegative.

This chain links TRBV11-2 with TRBJ1-2; unclear D gene. The CDR3 runs 13 residues. CDR1 is SGHAT and CDR2 is FQNNGV in the germline V gene. The V and J ends lost 3 bases and 5 bases respectively, with 10 bases between them. CDR3 bases: TGTGCCAGCAGCTTGTCCCCTTTATATGGCTACACCTTC. Encoded protein: CASSLSPLYGYTF.

The rearrangement joins TRBV5-1 to TRBJ1-1, with TRBD1 as a possible D gene (6 bases). This CDR3 comprises 12 residues. V was cut by 6 bases and J by 5 bases, with 11 bases left in between. Germline assignment: CDR1 SGHRS and CDR2 YFSETQ. CDR3 residues: CASTSQGTEAFF. CDR3 in DNA: TGCGCCAGCACCTCACAGGGTACTGAAGCTTTCTTT.

This chain connects TRBV7-2 to TRBJ2-1, with 7 positions matching TRBD2. Trimming took 0 bases from V and 5 from J; bases not matched to a gene: 1. The germline V gene encodes CDR1 SGHTA and CDR2 FQGNSA. There are 14 residues in the CDR3. The CDR3 DNA follows: TGTGCCAGCAGCTTAGCGAGCGGGAACAATGAGCAGTTCTTC. Its protein product is CASSLASGNNEQFF.

This clone was detected only once. The V gene is TRBV19, the J gene TRBJ1-1, with D possibly matching TRBD1 (6 bases). The germline V gene has CDR1 LNHDA and CDR2 SQIVND (reference sequence). Trimming stripped 1 base from V and 6 bases from J, with 9 bases between. This CDR3 has 13 amino acids. The CDR3 nucleotides are TGTGCCAGTAGTATAGTCCGGACAGCTGAAGCTTTCTTT. This gives the protein CASSIVRTAEAFF. The whole variable domain, remainder taken from reference TRBV19 and TRBJ1-1, is DGGITQSPKYLFRKEGQNVTLSCEQNLNHDAMYWYRQDPGQGLRLIYYSQIVNDFQKGDIAEGYSVSREKKESFPLTVTSAQKNPTAFYLCASSIVRTAEAFFGQGTRLTVV.

The genes are TRBV28 and TRBJ1-2; 7 bases align to TRBD1. J gave up 6 bases and V 8 bases, and 3 bases lay outside the gene matches. The CDR3 covers 11 residues. CDR1 and CDR2 from the germline V gene are MDHEN and SYDVKM. CDR3 sequence reads: CASGGGDGYTF. In DNA form, the CDR3 reads TGTGCCAGCGGAGGGGGCGATGGCTACACCTTC.

This clone was seen only a few times. This chain connects TRBV4-3 to TRBJ1-4; TRBD1 is a possible D gene (6 bases). The germline CDR1 and CDR2 sequences are LGHNA and YSLEER. Trimming took off 0 bases at V and 4 bases at J, with 9 bases between the two ends. CDR3 length: 15 residues. CDR3 protein: CASSQDSRGNEKLFF. For the CDR3, the DNA is TGCGCCAGCAGCCAAGATTCCAGGGGTAATGAAAAACTGTTTTTT.

The chain links TRBV27 to TRBJ2-3; D perhaps matches TRBD2 (6 bases). Germline V gene lookup returns CDR1 MNHEY and CDR2 SMNVEV (reference sequence). This CDR3 is built from 16 residues. The V end lost 3 bases, the J end lost 2 bases, and 15 bases lay between the germline ends. The CDR3 coding sequence is TGTGCCAGCAGTTTGTTCAGCGGGCCCAACACAGATACGCAGTATTTT. Translated: CASSLFSGPNTDTQYF.

This clone was seen a handful of times. The chain combines TRBV6-6 with TRBJ1-2; maybe TRBD1 (5 bases). Germline CDR1 and CDR2: MNHNY and SVGAGI (reference sequence). V was trimmed by 3 bases and J by 0 bases, leaving 11 bases between them. This CDR3 has 15 amino acids. The CDR3 DNA reads as TGTGCCAGCAGTTATACGACAGCTTCTAACTATGGCTACACCTTC. Residues: CASSYTTASNYGYTF.